The 32 T cell receptor beta chains in this list originate from one sample, sequenced in a study of cytomegalovirus exposure and HLA in healthy donors listed by TCRdb under 2017. The protocol used for the library was the immunoSEQ multiplex PCR assay. TCRdb took this table from immuneACCESS and kept in-frame rearrangements with V and J called. Such tables lack part of the clones; where checked against another copy, unresolved V genes explain under half of the gap, and the rest is unexplained. A total of under 300,000 clones appear in this sample, just over 85% of them only once. The top ten clonotypes cover approximately 1% of the sample. What was sequenced was PBMCs. The receptors were gathered from a woman younger than 35 in good health and CMV-seronegative.

The chain links TRBV6-1 to TRBJ1-2, with 7 bases fitting TRBD1. Germline CDR1 reads MNHNS; CDR2 reads SASEGT. V lost 6 bases and J lost 4; bases outside the gene matches: 11. This CDR3 has 15 amino acids. The CDR3 sequence is CASRKDEGAGYGYTF. As DNA, the CDR3 is TGTGCCAGCAGGAAAGATGAGGGGGCGGGCTATGGCTACACCTTC.

V usage is TRBV28 and J usage is TRBJ1-3; a possible D gene is TRBD1 (6 bases). V was cut by 3 bases and J by 4 bases, with 10 bases left in between. Germline V CDR1 and CDR2: MDHEN, SYDVKM. The CDR3 has 14 amino acids. The DNA of the CDR3 is TGTGCCAGCAGTTTGGACAGCCCCGGAAACACCATATATTTT. This encodes CASSLDSPGNTIYF.

The rearrangement joins TRBV5-5 to TRBJ2-1; 9 bases are shared with TRBD1. The CDR3 spans 14 residues. The V and J ends lost 4 bases and 12 bases, in that order; junction bases with no gene match: 11. Per germline, CDR1 SGHKS and CDR2 YYEKEE (reference sequence). The DNA of the CDR3 is TGTGCCAGCAGCGGCCGGGACAGGGCCTCGCGGCAGTTCTTC. Protein: CASSGRDRASRQFF.

The chain employs TRBV6-6 and TRBJ1-4; D is undetermined. Germline V gene lookup returns CDR1 MNHNY and CDR2 SVGAGI (reference sequence). The length of the CDR3 is 14 residues. V shed 7 bases and J shed 4 bases, with 13 bases lying between them. The CDR3 DNA reads as TGTGCCAGCATAACTCGAGGGAGTAATGAAAAACTGTTTTTT. Translating it yields CASITRGSNEKLFF.

The V call is TRBV5-1, the J call TRBJ1-4; TRBD1 matches at 8 bases. CDR1 is SGHRS and CDR2 is YFSETQ in the germline V gene. V dropped 4 bases and J dropped 5; count of bases not matched to a gene: 10. There are 16 residues in the CDR3. The CDR3 loop is CASSPRQGIGNEKLFF. The CDR3 DNA reads TGCGCCAGCAGCCCGAGACAGGGGATCGGGAATGAAAAACTGTTTTTT.

V is TRBV29-1 and J is TRBJ1-1, with TRBD1 matching over 8 bases. Germline V gives CDR1 SQVTM, CDR2 ANQGSEA. Trimming at V came to 7 bases and at J to 4 bases, leaving 11 bases not matched to a gene. The CDR3 spans 14 residues. CDR3 loop: CSAPGQEWSTEAFF. The CDR3, as DNA: TGCAGCGCACCGGGACAGGAATGGAGCACTGAAGCTTTCTTT.

This clone occurred once. CDR3 in DNA: TGTGCCAGCAGTGAAGGGGGCAGGGGGCCCGATACGCAGTATTTT. Translated, it gives CASSEGGRGPDTQYF. V and J are TRBV25-1 and TRBJ2-3, with 8 positions matching TRBD1. Per the germline V gene, CDR1 is MGHDK and CDR2 is SYGVNS. CDR3 length: 15 residues. V lost 2 bases and J lost 6; bases outside the gene matches: 7.

The chain has TRBV7-9 and TRBJ1-2; no definite D call. CDR3 length equals 12 residues. V was trimmed by 5 bases and J by 5 bases, leaving 9 bases between them. Germline CDR1 is SEHNR and CDR2 is FQNEAQ (reference sequence). The CDR3 DNA follows: TGTGCCAGCAGCCCCTTAGTATATGGCTACACCTTC. Translating it yields CASSPLVYGYTF.

V gene TRBV27 combines with J gene TRBJ1-1, with 7 bases that match TRBD1. V trimming: 6 bases; J trimming: 5 bases; junction bases outside the gene matches: 3. CDR1 is MNHEY and CDR2 is SMNVEV in the germline V gene (reference sequence). This CDR3 region has 12 residues. This chain's CDR3 is CASRRQGTEAFF. CDR3 DNA sequence: TGTGCCAGCAGGCGACAGGGAACTGAAGCTTTCTTT.

This clone was picked up one time. The chain links TRBV2 to TRBJ1-5; tentatively, D is TRBD1 (5 bases). Trimming stripped 6 bases from V and 5 bases from J, with 17 bases between. The CDR3 consists of 15 residues. From germline, CDR1 is SNHLY and CDR2 FYNNEI. This CDR3 is CASSAPTEGYQPQHF. The CDR3 nucleotides are TGTGCCAGCAGCGCCCCGACAGAAGGGTATCAGCCCCAGCATTTT.

The J gene is TRBJ2-1, the V gene TRBV27; 13 nucleotides match TRBD2. The CDR3 loop spans 16 amino acids. Trimming took 6 bases from V and 5 from J; bases not matched to a gene: 7. The germline CDR1 and CDR2 sequences are MNHEY and SMNVEV (reference sequence). The CDR3 coding sequence is TGTGCCAGCAGATCAACTAGCGGGAGGGCCGACAATGAGCAGTTCTTC. Translated, it gives CASRSTSGRADNEQFF.

The V and J genes are TRBV6-6 and TRBJ1-6, with D tentatively TRBD1 (5 bases). This CDR3 region has 14 residues. Germline CDR1 reads MNHNY; CDR2 reads SVGAGI (reference sequence). The V end was cut by 0 bases, the J end by 8 bases, with 8 bases between. The CDR3: CASSYSVTDSPLHF. The CDR3 DNA is TGTGCCAGCAGTTACTCGGTGACAGATTCACCCCTCCACTTT.

The V gene is TRBV19, the J gene TRBJ2-1; D may be TRBD1 (5 bases). V shed 6 bases and J shed 0 bases, with 9 bases lying between them. The germline gives CDR1 LNHDA, CDR2 SQIVND (reference sequence). This CDR3 contains 14 residues. CDR3 sequence reads: CASRTESSYNEQFF. The CDR3 DNA reads as TGTGCCAGTAGGACAGAAAGCTCCTACAATGAGCAGTTCTTC.

The chain recombines TRBV15 with TRBJ2-3; D is perhaps TRBD1 (5 bases). The V and J ends lost 5 bases and 2 bases respectively, with 11 bases between them. The CDR3 is 14 amino acids. Germline V gives CDR1 LNHNV, CDR2 YYDKDF (reference sequence). CDR3 sequence (DNA): TGTGCCACCAGCGCACAGGATATCACAGATACGCAGTATTTT. Its protein product is CATSAQDITDTQYF.

This clone was picked up one time. The chain joins TRBV29-1 to TRBJ2-1; TRBD2 might be the D (5 bases). The germline V gene has CDR1 SQVTM and CDR2 ANQGSEA. Trimming shortened V by 5 bases and J by 6 bases, and 11 bases separated the two germline ends. The CDR3 is 12 amino acids. CDR3 in DNA: TGCAGCGTTCTTAGGCGGGCCAATGAGCAGTTCTTC. Translated: CSVLRRANEQFF.

This clone appeared a few times. This chain links TRBV29-1 with TRBJ2-7; perhaps TRBD2 as D (6 bases). Trimming left V 5 bases short and J 0 bases short, with 8 bases between. Per germline, CDR1 SQVTM and CDR2 ANQGSEA. The CDR3 is 12 residues long. The CDR3 sequence is CSVSGVSYEQYF. The CDR3 DNA follows: TGCAGCGTTTCGGGGGTCTCCTACGAGCAGTACTTC.

V usage is TRBV4-1 and J usage is TRBJ2-1, with a weak D call TRBD1 (6 bases). The CDR3 is 17 amino acids. Germline lookup yields CDR1 MGHRA and CDR2 YSYEKL. With 0 bases removed from V and 6 bases from J, the gap between germline ends came to 18 bases. The CDR3 DNA sequence: TGCGCCAGCAGCCAAGAAGGGGGACGTAGAAGCGCCAATGAGCAGTTCTTC. Translation gives CASSQEGGRRSANEQFF.

This chain connects TRBV9 to TRBJ2-3; 12 bases are a match to TRBD1. Trimming removed 0 bases from V and 4 bases from J; junction bases left unmatched: 3. Per germline, CDR1 SGDLS and CDR2 YYNGEE. This CDR3 contains 16 residues. The chain's CDR3 is CASSVAGTGGPDTQYF. In DNA form, the CDR3 reads TGTGCCAGCAGCGTAGCTGGGACAGGGGGCCCAGATACGCAGTATTTT. Variable domain in full (rest from reference TRBV9 and TRBJ2-3): DSGVTQTPKHLITATGQRVTLRCSPRSGDLSVYWYQQSLDQGLQFLIQYYNGEERAKGNILERFSAQQFPDLHSELNLSSLELGDSALYFCASSVAGTGGPDTQYFGPGTRLTVL.

The CDR3 nucleotides are TGTGCCAGCATACCCGGGGAGGCTAACTATGGCTACACCTTC. Translation: CASIPGEANYGYTF. The chain uses TRBV6-6 and TRBJ1-2; D is ambiguous. Germline assignment: CDR1 MNHNY and CDR2 SVGAGI (reference sequence). The CDR3 length is 14 residues. V was trimmed by 7 bases and J by 0 bases, leaving 12 bases between them.

This clone showed up just once. J is TRBJ2-7 and V is TRBV5-5; 8 bases match TRBD1. This CDR3 has 18 amino acids. CDR1 and CDR2 from the germline V gene are SGHKS and YYEKEE (reference sequence). Trimming at V came to 0 bases and at J to 2 bases, leaving 13 bases not matched to a gene. CDR3 DNA sequence: TGTGCCAGCAGCTTGGTCTGGAGTGGGGGACAGGATACCTACGAGCAGTACTTC. Translating gives CASSLVWSGGQDTYEQYF.

This chain connects TRBV19 to TRBJ2-5, with 8 bases fitting TRBD1. CDR3 length equals 12 residues. Germline V lookup: CDR1 LNHDA, CDR2 SQIVND (reference sequence). The trim removed 8 bases at V and 5 bases at J, leaving 4 bases unmatched. The CDR3 DNA reads as TGTGCCAGTGACAGGGGTGGCGAGACCCAGTACTTC. As protein: CASDRGGETQYF.

This chain uses TRBV9 with TRBJ2-1, with D hard to call. There are 14 residues in the CDR3. The V gene lost 4 bases and the J gene lost 8 bases, with 16 bases spanning the gap. Germline loops: CDR1 SGDLS, CDR2 YYNGEE. CDR3 bases: TGTGCCAGCAGCATTGACTGGGTGAGCGATGAGCAGTTCTTC. Encoded protein: CASSIDWVSDEQFF. Full variable domain (outside the CDR3, taken from reference TRBV9 and TRBJ2-1): DSGVTQTPKHLITATGQRVTLRCSPRSGDLSVYWYQQSLDQGLQFLIQYYNGEERAKGNILERFSAQQFPDLHSELNLSSLELGDSALYFCASSIDWVSDEQFFGPGTRLTVL.

V gene TRBV5-1 combines with J gene TRBJ2-1, with D perhaps TRBD1 (6 bases). V dropped 5 bases and J dropped 0 bases, with 18 bases sitting between them. CDR1 SGHRS and CDR2 YFSETQ come from the germline V gene. CDR3 length equals 17 residues. CDR3 residues: CASSSFRGLGSYNEQFF. DNA for the CDR3: TGCGCCAGCAGTTCGTTCAGGGGCCTTGGCTCCTACAATGAGCAGTTCTTC.

In its sample, this clone was seen a few times. V usage is TRBV27 and J usage is TRBJ1-2, with 8 bases matching TRBD1. Trimming removed 6 bases from V and 4 bases from J; junction bases left unmatched: 4. Per germline, CDR1 MNHEY and CDR2 SMNVEV (reference sequence). This CDR3 has 13 amino acids. CDR3 protein: CASRPGQVYGYTF. CDR3 DNA sequence: TGTGCCAGCAGACCGGGACAGGTCTATGGCTACACCTTC.

The genes are TRBV7-9 and TRBJ2-7; 7 bases line up with TRBD1. V was clipped by 0 bases and J by 12 bases; unmatched bases: 8. CDR1 is SEHNR and CDR2 is FQNEAQ in the germline V gene (reference sequence). The CDR3 is made up of 13 amino acids. The CDR3 sequence: CASSLAQGDSWYF. Written as DNA, the CDR3 is TGTGCCAGCAGCTTAGCGCAGGGGGACAGTTGGTACTTC.

This clone was seen a few times. The gene calls are TRBV4-2 and TRBJ2-7; TRBD2 aligns across 10 bases. Germline lookup yields CDR1 LGHNA and CDR2 YNFKEQ. The V segment lost 1 base and the J segment 1 base; nucleotides outside the gene matches: 4. The CDR3 has 16 amino acids. The DNA for the CDR3 is TGTGCCAGCAGCCAAGGGCTAGCGGGAGAGTCCTACGAGCAGTACTTC. Protein sequence: CASSQGLAGESYEQYF.

The rearrangement joins TRBV10-3 to TRBJ2-3, with 11 positions matching TRBD1. With V trimmed by 4 bases and J by 5 bases, 2 bases remained unmatched. Germline V gene lookup returns CDR1 ENHRY and CDR2 SYGVKD. The CDR3 extends over 14 amino acids. The CDR3 spells CAISGTGGKDTQYF. The CDR3 coding sequence is TGTGCCATCAGTGGGACAGGGGGCAAAGATACGCAGTATTTT.

The chain couples TRBV19 to TRBJ2-7, with TRBD1 as a possible D gene (6 bases). The V and J ends lost 3 bases and 4 bases respectively, with 19 bases between them. The CDR3 extends over 16 amino acids. The germline V gene has CDR1 LNHDA and CDR2 SQIVND (reference sequence). CDR3 DNA sequence: TGTGCCAGTAGTATTACTTTCGGGACAACTAATTACGAGCAGTACTTC. It codes for CASSITFGTTNYEQYF.

This chain uses TRBV19 with TRBJ2-7; possible D gene TRBD1, 7 bases. V shed 5 bases and J shed 2 bases, with 13 bases lying between them. Germline CDR1 reads LNHDA; CDR2 reads SQIVND (reference sequence). The CDR3 has 14 amino acids. The CDR3 DNA reads as TGTGCCAGTAGTCAGGCGGGACAGACCTACGAGCAGTACTTC. Its protein product is CASSQAGQTYEQYF. Together with reference TRBV19 and TRBJ2-7, the CDR3 gives the full variable domain: DGGITQSPKYLFRKEGQNVTLSCEQNLNHDAMYWYRQDPGQGLRLIYYSQIVNDFQKGDIAEGYSVSREKKESFPLTVTSAQKNPTAFYLCASSQAGQTYEQYFGPGTRLTVT.

The chain has TRBV30 and TRBJ1-5; 8 bases are a match to TRBD1. After removal of 2 bases from V and 0 bases from J, the junction contained 15 bases not matched to a gene. The V gene's germline CDR1 is GTSNPN and CDR2 SVGIG (reference sequence). CDR3 length equals 19 residues. The CDR3 reads CAWSLGTGQRGYSNQPQHF. CDR3 nucleotide sequence: TGTGCCTGGAGTTTAGGGACAGGACAGCGGGGCTATAGCAATCAGCCCCAGCATTTT.

V is TRBV21-1 and J is TRBJ1-5; the D call in the table, TRBD1, was not verified against the DNA. TRBV21-1 is termed a pseudogene. The CDR3 runs 15 residues. DNA of the CDR3: TGTGCCAGCAGCAAAGACAGGGGAGGAGGTCAGCCCCAGCATTTT. As protein: CASSKDRGGGQPQHF.

This clone was seen just once. This chain links TRBV11-2 with TRBJ1-1, with 12 bases matching TRBD1. The CDR3 runs 18 residues. Germline CDR1 is SGHAT and CDR2 is FQNNGV. V lost 1 base, J lost 1 base, and 7 bases stayed unmatched. The DNA for the CDR3 is TGTGCCAGCAGCTTAGTATCGGGGACAGGGGGCAGGAACACTGAAGCTTTCTTT. This sequence encodes CASSLVSGTGGRNTEAFF.